This TCR beta chain stems from a study of shared T cell receptors in the human thymus. This clone was found a few times. There are 15 residues in the CDR3. The germline V gene encodes CDR1 LGHNA and CDR2 YSLEER. Trimming took 0 bases from V and 4 from J, leaving 11 bases between them. Produced via immunoSEQ multiplex PCR; TCRdb's table is partial and in-frame only. This sample has hundreds of thousands of clones, with 88% found just once. In addition, the sample was reused for a study of human thymus T cells. As reported in that work: During corrective heart surgery, resections were taken, and the thymus tissue came from them. Blood and thymic repertoires both appeared biased in V and J gene usage. Related research reported highly overlapping thymic repertoires among unrelated individuals.

Specimen: thymocytes. The receptor was derived from a boy younger than two with a congenital heart defect. This sequence joins TRBV4-3 and TRBJ2-3; D may be TRBD2 (5 bases). CDR3 sequence reads: CASSQDQGGPDTQYF. For the CDR3, the DNA is TGCGCCAGCAGCCAAGATCAAGGAGGACCAGATACGCAGTATTTT.